This T cell receptor beta chain was sequenced for a study of tumor-infiltrating lymphocytes in oesophageal squamous cell carcinoma. TCRdb ran MiXCR on the PCR reads and lists one entry per CDR3 protein. The repertoire includes over 10,000 distinct CDR3 sequences, 58% of them detected once, and 32% sits in the top ten. The CDR3 runs to 16 residues. CDR1 MNHEY and CDR2 SVGAGI come from the germline V gene. The ends lost 5 bases at V and 6 bases at J; junction bases unmatched: 14. The TCR sequence derives from a female donor with esophageal squamous cell carcinoma. Sample: esophageal tumor tissue. This chain uses TRBV6-5 with TRBJ2-3; 7 bases match TRBD2. CDR3 sequence (DNA): TGTGCCAGCAGTGGAGCCACTAGCGCCAGAGGGGATACGCAGTATTTT. Its translation: CASSGATSARGDTQYF.